This T cell receptor (beta chain) was sequenced for a study of cytomegalovirus exposure and HLA in healthy donors. V was clipped by 2 bases and J by 3 bases, with 3 bases between them. CDR3 length: 12 residues. In germline, CDR1 is SGHTA, CDR2 FQGNSA. Broader study findings: In vitro data verified a few CMV-associated chains as specific for CMV antigens. Rarity marked most TCR sequences, yet some public TCRs occurred in many donors. The tendency of first-cohort TCR clusters to co-occur in the 120 validation repertoires was the finding of a later analysis.

Notes on this clone: What it binds is unknown.

The donors were part of the roughly 130-subject validation cohort, which stood apart from the roughly 670-subject first cohort. TCRdb keeps only in-frame clones here, not all; method: immunoSEQ multiplex PCR. The repertoire holds approximately 230,000 clones, with about 90% as singletons. V usage is TRBV7-2 and J usage is TRBJ2-3; D is unresolved. The source is a young man in good health and CMV-seropositive. Sequencing was performed on PBMCs. CDR3 sequence: CASSLKTDTQYF. The CDR3 nucleotides read TGTGCCAGCAGCTTAAAGACAGATACGCAGTATTTT.